These 14 T cell receptor beta chains share one sample of origin, sequenced in a study of human CD8 memory T cell subsets. Researchers made TCR beta libraries via UMI-labeled 5' RACE. Reanalyzing the 5' RACE reads, TCRdb keeps one entry per CDR3 protein, without DNA. The sample features approximately 10,000 distinct CDR3 sequences, with over 15% in its top ten. TPEX denoted exhausted-like, CCR7+ PD-1+ TIGIT+ early memory CD8+ T cells. The sequencing input was CD8+ T cells from PBMCs. These receptors came from a human donor in good health.

This sequence joins TRBV15 and TRBJ2-3. This CDR3 is 13 amino acids long. The germline V gene encodes CDR1 LNHNV and CDR2 YYDKDF (reference sequence). The CDR3 region is CATSRDGADTQYF.

Frequency places this clonotype as medium-sized (0.01 to 0.1%). The J gene is TRBJ2-3, the V gene TRBV7-9; TCRdb picks TRBD1, but there is no DNA to check that call. Per germline, CDR1 SEHNR and CDR2 FQNEAQ (reference sequence). The CDR3 has 16 residues. The CDR3 loop is CASSSLPGGATDTQYF. The full variable domain, its missing parts supplied by reference TRBV7-9 and TRBJ2-3, is DTGVSQNPRHKITKRGQNVTFRCDPISEHNRLYWYRQTLGQGPEFLTYFQNEAQLEKSRLLSDRFSAERPKGSFSTLEIQRTEQGDSAMYLCASSSLPGGATDTQYFGPGTRLTVL.

The CDR3 sequence: CASSRTGSEQYF. V and J are TRBV11-2 and TRBJ2-7; TCRdb names TRBD2, which stays unverified in the absence of DNA. Germline lookup yields CDR1 SGHAT and CDR2 FQNNGV. CDR3 size: 12 residues.

The rearrangement links TRBV6-2 or TRBV6-3 to TRBJ2-1. Germline CDR1 and CDR2: MNHEY and SVGEGT. This CDR3 has 15 amino acids. This CDR3 reads CASSYRANHYNEQFF.

V usage is TRBV5-1 and J usage is TRBJ1-5; checking the TCRdb D call of TRBD1 is not possible without DNA. The germline CDR1 and CDR2 sequences are SGHRS and YFSETQ. The CDR3 runs to 15 residues. CDR3 residues: CASSAGTGNGQPQHF.

The V and J genes are TRBV5-1 and TRBJ2-1; TCRdb indicates TRBD2, and absent DNA this call remains unverified. Germline V CDR1 and CDR2: SGHRS, YFSETQ. This CDR3 contains 16 residues. CDR3 residues: CASSKDSGSDYNEQFF. Supplemented by reference TRBV5-1 and TRBJ2-1, the full variable domain reads KAGVTQTPRYLIKTRGQQVTLSCSPISGHRSVSWYQQTPGQGLQFLFEYFSETQRNKGNFPGRFSGRQFSNSRSEMNVSTLELGDSALYLCASSKDSGSDYNEQFFGPGTRLTVL.

V gene TRBV19 combines with J gene TRBJ2-1; the TCRdb call, TRBD2, lacks DNA for checking. In germline, CDR1 is LNHDA, CDR2 SQIVND (reference sequence). CDR3 length: 14 amino acids. The chain's CDR3 is CAAQASGSYNEQFF.

This chain uses TRBV6-2 or TRBV6-3 with TRBJ2-4; there is no DNA to check the TCRdb D call of TRBD1. Looked up from germline, CDR1 is MNHEY and CDR2 is SVGEGT. The CDR3 spans 16 residues. The CDR3 reads CASSYTGEEAKNIQYF.

This rearrangement joins TRBV7-9 to TRBJ1-1; the D gene TCRdb calls, TRBD1, cannot be checked with no DNA. Germline CDR1 reads SEHNR; CDR2 reads FQNEAQ (reference sequence). The CDR3 is 16 amino acids. The CDR3 protein is CASSLGGINRIGGAFF.

The rearrangement links TRBV13 to TRBJ1-1; with no DNA, the TCRdb D assignment of TRBD1 cannot be verified. CDR1 PRHDT and CDR2 FYEKMQ come from the germline V gene (reference sequence). This CDR3 comprises 14 residues. CDR3 protein: CASSLGTGTAEAFF. Full variable domain (rest looked up from reference TRBV13 and TRBJ1-1): AAGVIQSPRHLIKEKRETATLKCYPIPRHDTVYWYQQGPGQDPQFLISFYEKMQSDKGSIPDRFSAQQFSDYHSELNMSSLELGDSALYFCASSLGTGTAEAFFGQGTRLTVV.

Frequency places this clonotype as large (0.1 to 1%). The chain couples TRBV7-2 to TRBJ2-3; TCRdb calls TRBD1, which cannot be checked without DNA. Germline CDR1 reads SGHTA; CDR2 reads FQGNSA. The CDR3 is 15 residues long. Here the CDR3 reads CASSSRQGFTDTQYF.

The V and J genes are TRBV28 and TRBJ1-1; without DNA, the TCRdb call of TRBD1 cannot be checked. The germline gives CDR1 MDHEN, CDR2 SYDVKM. The CDR3 length is 13 residues. This CDR3 reads CASSLGANTEAFF.

The chain joins TRBV4-3 to TRBJ1-1. CDR1 and CDR2 from the germline V gene are LGHNA and YSLEER. This CDR3 has 14 residues. The CDR3 here is CASSQDSSVTEAFF.

The chain links TRBV7-9 to TRBJ1-1; TCRdb reports TRBD1, a call that lacks DNA to check it against. The CDR3 runs 15 residues. CDR1 and CDR2 (germline): SEHNR, FQNEAQ (reference sequence). CDR3 loop: CASSLYDRVRTEAFF.